This TCR beta chain was observed in a study of Ad26.COV2.S vaccination and SARS-CoV-2 variants. Study as a whole: Ad26.COV2.S shots went into the muscle once or twice, 56 days apart.

This CDR3 has 13 amino acids. Between the trimmed V and J ends, which lost 2 bases and 6 bases, there was a span of 7 bases. Germline V gives CDR1 KGHSH, CDR2 LQKENI. Sequencing was performed with immunoSEQ multiplex PCR; in TCRdb, only in-frame clones are kept and a portion is missing. Found here are approximately 300,000 clones, about 86% of them singletons; the top ten hold 1.5% to 2.5%. Treatment: some 20 received Ad26.COV2.S at low or high dose, single or two shots; roughly 5 received placebo; per-sample allocation not given. Sampling happened 63 days after the first vaccine or placebo injection.

The sequence came from a person between 18 and 60 years old who received the Ad26.COV2.S COVID-19 vaccine or a placebo. The V and J genes are TRBV18 and TRBJ1-4; D uncertain. This specimen was peripheral blood, taken in a trial of Ad26.COV2.S vaccine versus placebo. Here the CDR3 reads CASSPTTYEKLFF. For the CDR3, the DNA is TGTGCCAGCTCACCAACAACGTATGAAAAACTGTTTTTT.